The source of this TCR beta chain is a study of a mutant IDH1 vaccine in newly diagnosed glioma (dated by TCRdb to the early 2020s). For context, the study as a whole: Across visits V03 through V10, patients got a total of eight vaccinations, given in weeks 1, 3, 5, 7, 11, 15, 19 and 23. Of the approximately 34 treated patients, approximately 62% were male and 37.5% were female, and a mean age of approximately 40 years was recorded. Prior to enrollment, standard therapy consisting of radiotherapy alone, temozolomide alone, or radiochemotherapy with temozolomide had been administered to patients, with the combination being received by most patients. Vaccination was initiated 4-6 weeks after radiotherapy alone, or concurrently with temozolomide cycles in the chemotherapy-containing groups. Peripheral blood was drawn at six visits: V03 (baseline), V05, V07, V10, V12 and V13. Longitudinal TCRB deep sequencing was performed for 20 to 25 treated patients wherever samples were available for exploratory analyses. Broader findings and caveats from the paper: Availability determined which PBMC samples were chosen for TCRB deep sequencing. The authors stated that sample limitations prevented analyses of patient blood samples from being reproduced. Immune responses induced by the vaccine were seen in approximately 92% of patients across multiple MHC alleles. Pseudoprogression seemed to be unrelated to changes in the top peripheral T cell clonotypes found by TCRB sequencing.

Library method: the immunoSEQ multiplex PCR assay. The hsTCRB Kit was used according to the manufacturer's protocol to amplify rearranged TCR beta chain sequences. An Illumina MiSeq was used to sequence the TCRB libraries. The paper's processing steps were these. The proprietary platform of the kit vendor was used for demultiplexing, trimming and gene mapping. As stored in TCRdb, this immuneACCESS dataset retains in-frame rearrangements with V and J assigned. A fraction of the clones does not appear; measured against another copy, unresolved V genes explain less than half of the discrepancy, and the remainder lacks a known reason. The V and J calls and the clone size are those of that table, but D and trimming were determined from the DNA. Across this sample there are about 130,000 clones, with about 80% seen only once. The ten most abundant clones make up less than 7% of the sample. Per the publication, the time point label means: week 11, during vaccination. Every vaccine dose consisted of 300 ug of a 20-mer mutant IDH1 peptide in Montanide, administered subcutaneously together with topical imiquimod. All donors had newly diagnosed IDH1-mutant astrocytomas of WHO grade 3 or 4 that showed loss of nuclear ATRX. The samples were drawn from NOA16, a multicentre, single-arm, open-label phase I trial in Germany that tested a mutant IDH1 peptide vaccine in humans for the first time. Genomic DNA for TCRB sequencing was extracted from EDTA blood using the DNeasy Blood and Tissue Kit.

A word on this clone: Its antigen is unknown. No base quality values were provided; no much bigger clone lies one nucleotide off.

Germline trimming amounts to 8 bases on V and 5 bases on J, with 11 as the count of junction bases outside the gene matches. Via the germline V gene, CDR1 is SQVTM and CDR2 ANQGSEA. The CDR3 sequence holds 15 residues, the cysteine and phenylalanine included. Kept here is only the CDR3 DNA, which spans 45 bases and is read in frame from base 1. The receptor comes from a middle-aged man with glioma. The chain is encoded by TRBV29-1 joined to TRBJ2-1, with 11 middle bases fitting TRBD2. The sequenced sample was PBMCs, obtained from a glioma patient whose treatment included an IDH1 peptide vaccine. The CDR3 protein sequence reads: CSLGILAGGNNEQFF. The DNA sequence is given as TGCAGCCTTGGCATCTTAGCGGGGGGGAACAATGAGCAGTTCTTC.